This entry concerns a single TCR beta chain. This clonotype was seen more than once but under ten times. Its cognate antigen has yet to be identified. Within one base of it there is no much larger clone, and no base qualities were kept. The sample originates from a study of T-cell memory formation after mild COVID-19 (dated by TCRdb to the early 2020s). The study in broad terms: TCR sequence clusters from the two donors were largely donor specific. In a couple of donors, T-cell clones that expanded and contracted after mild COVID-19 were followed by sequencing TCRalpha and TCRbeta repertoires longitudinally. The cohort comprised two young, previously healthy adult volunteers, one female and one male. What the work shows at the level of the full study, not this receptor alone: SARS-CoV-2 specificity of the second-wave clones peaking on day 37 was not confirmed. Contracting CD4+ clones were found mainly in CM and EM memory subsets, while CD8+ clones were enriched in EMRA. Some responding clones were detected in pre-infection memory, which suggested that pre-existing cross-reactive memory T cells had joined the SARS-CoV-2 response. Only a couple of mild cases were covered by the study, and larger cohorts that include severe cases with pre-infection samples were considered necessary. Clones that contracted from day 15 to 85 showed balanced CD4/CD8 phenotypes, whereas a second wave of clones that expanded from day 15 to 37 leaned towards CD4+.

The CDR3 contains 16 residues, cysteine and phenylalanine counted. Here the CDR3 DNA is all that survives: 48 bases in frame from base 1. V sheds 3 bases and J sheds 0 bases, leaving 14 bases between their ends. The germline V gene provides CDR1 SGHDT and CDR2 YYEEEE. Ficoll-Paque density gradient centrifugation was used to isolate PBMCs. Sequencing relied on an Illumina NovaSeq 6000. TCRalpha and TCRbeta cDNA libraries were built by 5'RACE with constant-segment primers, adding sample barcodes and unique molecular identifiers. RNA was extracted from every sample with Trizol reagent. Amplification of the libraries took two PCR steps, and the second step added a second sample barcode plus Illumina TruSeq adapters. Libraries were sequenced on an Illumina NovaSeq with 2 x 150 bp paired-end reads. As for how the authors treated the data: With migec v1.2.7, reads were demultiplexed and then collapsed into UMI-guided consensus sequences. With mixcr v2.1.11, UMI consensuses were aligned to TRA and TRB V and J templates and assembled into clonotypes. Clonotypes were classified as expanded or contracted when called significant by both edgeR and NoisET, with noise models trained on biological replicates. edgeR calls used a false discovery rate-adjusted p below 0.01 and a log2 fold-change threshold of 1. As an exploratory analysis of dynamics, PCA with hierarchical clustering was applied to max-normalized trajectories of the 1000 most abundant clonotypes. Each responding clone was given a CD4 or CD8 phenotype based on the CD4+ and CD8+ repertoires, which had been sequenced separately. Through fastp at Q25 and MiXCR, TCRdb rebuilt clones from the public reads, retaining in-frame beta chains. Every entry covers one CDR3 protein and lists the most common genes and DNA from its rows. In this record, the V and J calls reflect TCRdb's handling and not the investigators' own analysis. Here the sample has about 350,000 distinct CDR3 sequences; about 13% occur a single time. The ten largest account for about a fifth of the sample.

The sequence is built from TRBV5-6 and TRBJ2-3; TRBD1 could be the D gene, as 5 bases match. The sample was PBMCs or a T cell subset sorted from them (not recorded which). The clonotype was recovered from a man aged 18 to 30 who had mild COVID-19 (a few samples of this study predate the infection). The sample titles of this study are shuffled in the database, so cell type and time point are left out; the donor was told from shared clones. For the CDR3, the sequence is CASSSSTVDSTDTQYF. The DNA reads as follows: TGTGCCAGCAGCTCCTCGACAGTGGACAGCACAGATACGCAGTATTTT.